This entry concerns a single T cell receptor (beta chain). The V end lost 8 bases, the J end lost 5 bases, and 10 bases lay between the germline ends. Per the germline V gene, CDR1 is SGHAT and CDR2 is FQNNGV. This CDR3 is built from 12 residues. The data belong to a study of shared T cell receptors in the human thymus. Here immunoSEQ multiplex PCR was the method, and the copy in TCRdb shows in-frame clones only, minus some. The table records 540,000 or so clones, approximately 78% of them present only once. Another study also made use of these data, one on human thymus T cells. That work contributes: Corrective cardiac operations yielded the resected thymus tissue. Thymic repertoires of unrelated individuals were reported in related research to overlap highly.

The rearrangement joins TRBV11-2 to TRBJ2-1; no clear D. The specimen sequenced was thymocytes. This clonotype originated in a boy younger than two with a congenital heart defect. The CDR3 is CASRRRDNEQFF. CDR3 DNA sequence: TGTGCCAGCCGTCGCCGGGACAATGAGCAGTTCTTC.